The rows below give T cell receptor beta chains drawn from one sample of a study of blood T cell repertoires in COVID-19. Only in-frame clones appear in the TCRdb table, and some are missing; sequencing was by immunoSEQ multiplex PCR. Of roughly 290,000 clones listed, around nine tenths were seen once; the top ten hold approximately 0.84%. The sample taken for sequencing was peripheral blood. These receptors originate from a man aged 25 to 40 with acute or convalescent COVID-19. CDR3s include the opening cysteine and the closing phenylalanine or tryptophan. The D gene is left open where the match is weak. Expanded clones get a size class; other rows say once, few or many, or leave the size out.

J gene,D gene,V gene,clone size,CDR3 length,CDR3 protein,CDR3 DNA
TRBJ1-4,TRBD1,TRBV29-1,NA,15,CSVEDPDRGHEKLFF,TGCAGCGTTGAAGACCCGGACAGGGGGCATGAAAAACTGTTTTTT
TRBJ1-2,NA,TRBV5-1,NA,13,CASRWGESYGYTF,TGCGCCAGCAGGTGGGGGGAGAGCTATGGCTACACCTTC
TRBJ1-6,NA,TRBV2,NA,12,CASTQNNSPLHF,TGTGCCAGCACCCAAAATAATTCACCCCTCCACTTT
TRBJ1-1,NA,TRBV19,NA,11,CASSQGTEAFF,TGTGCCAGTAGTCAGGGGACTGAAGCTTTCTTT
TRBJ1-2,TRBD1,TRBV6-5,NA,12,CASGDSNYGYTF,TGTGCCAGTGGGGACAGTAACTATGGCTACACCTTC
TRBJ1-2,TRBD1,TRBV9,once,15,CASSDSGQGVGGYTF,TGTGCCAGCAGCGACTCGGGACAGGGTGTTGGTGGCTACACCTTC
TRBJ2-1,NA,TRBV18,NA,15,CASSPYELSYNEQFF,TGTGCCAGCTCGCCCTACGAACTCTCCTACAATGAGCAGTTCTTC
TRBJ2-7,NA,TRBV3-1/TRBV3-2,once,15,CASSQDGGRSAEQYF,TGTGCCAGCAGCCAAGACGGGGGACGTAGCGCCGAGCAGTACTTC
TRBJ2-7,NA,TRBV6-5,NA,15,CASSYSDGATYEQYF,TGTGCCAGCAGTTACTCCGACGGAGCTACCTACGAGCAGTACTTC
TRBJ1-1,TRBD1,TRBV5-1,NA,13,CASSLGDRSEAFF,TGCGCCAGCAGCTTGGGGGACAGATCTGAAGCTTTCTTT
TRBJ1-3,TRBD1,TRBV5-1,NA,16,CASSSRDRGSGNTIYF,TGCGCCAGCAGCAGCCGGGACAGGGGTAGTGGAAACACCATATATTTT
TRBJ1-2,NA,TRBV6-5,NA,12,CATYMGVAGYTF,TGTGCCACCTACATGGGAGTTGCCGGCTACACCTTC
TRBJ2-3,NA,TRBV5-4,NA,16,CASSPAGGMSTDTQYF,TGTGCCAGCAGCCCCGCGGGCGGGATGAGCACAGATACGCAGTATTTT
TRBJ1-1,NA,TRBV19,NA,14,CASRKQGEGTEAFF,TGTGCCAGTAGGAAACAGGGTGAGGGCACTGAAGCTTTCTTT
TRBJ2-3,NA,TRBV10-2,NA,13,CASSTQVTDTQYF,TGCGCCAGCAGTACGCAGGTAACAGATACGCAGTATTTT
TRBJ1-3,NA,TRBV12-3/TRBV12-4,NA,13,CASDSLSGNTIYF,TGTGCCAGCGACAGCCTCTCTGGAAACACCATATATTTT
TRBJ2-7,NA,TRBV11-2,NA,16,CASSLGRGAGAYEQYF,TGTGCCAGCAGCTTAGGTCGGGGGGCAGGAGCCTACGAGCAGTACTTC